The present entry profiles one TCR beta chain with its context. The target antigen is unknown. MiXCR was run by TCRdb on the 5' RACE reads, yielding one entry per CDR3 protein. The table lists more than 300,000 distinct CDR3 sequences, about 10% of them singletons, with over 3% in the top ten. This sample was included in a study of T cells after yellow fever vaccination. Study results and limitations: The secondary response peaked faster, at day 5 versus 15, but was weaker. High-abundance clonotypes from the bulk population could contaminate FACS-sorted repertoires. It was a small share of clonotypes that appeared in both CD4 and CD8 compartments.

Germline trimming cut 3 bases from V and 3 bases from J; bases unmatched to any gene: 1. Germline V CDR1 and CDR2: SGHRS, YFSETQ. The CDR3 contains 14 residues. The sample was CD4+ T cells sorted from PBMCs, taken 45 days after the yellow fever booster vaccination. The chain has TRBV5-1 and TRBJ1-1; TRBD1 matches at 11 bases. This TCR was recovered from a man aged 18 to 29 who received the YFV17D yellow fever vaccine. The CDR3 loop is CASSSGQGDTEAFF. In DNA form, the CDR3 reads TGCGCCAGCAGCTCGGGACAGGGGGACACTGAAGCTTTCTTT.